Shown below are 9 T cell receptor beta chains from a single sample sequenced in a study of T cells in Graves' hyperthyroidism and ophthalmopathy. The source material, RNA transcripts, was used to amplify TCR beta CDR3 regions. The HTBI set primed first-round TCR CDR3 RT-PCR. TCRdb independently ran MiXCR on the multiplex PCR reads; one entry per CDR3 protein. The sample lists a few hundred thousand distinct CDR3 sequences, about 45% seen once, with about 8.3% in the top ten. The sequenced sample was peripheral blood or thyroid tissue (not recorded which). Every receptor here comes from a woman younger than 35 with Graves' hyperthyroidism.

The rearrangement joins TRBV10-3 to TRBJ1-2; D is unclear. Germline-derived CDR1 and CDR2 are ENHRY and SYGVKD. CDR3 length equals 14 residues. Trimming took 6 bases from V and 1 from J, leaving 12 bases between them. The DNA of the CDR3 is TGTGCCATCAGGCCGGGAACAGATAACTATGGCTACACCTTC. This codes for CAIRPGTDNYGYTF.

The rearrangement uses TRBV19 and TRBJ2-1, with 13 bases aligning to TRBD2. The CDR3 contains 15 residues. The germline V gene encodes CDR1 LNHDA and CDR2 SQIVND (reference sequence). With V trimmed by 6 bases and J by 8 bases, 7 bases remained unmatched. The DNA of the CDR3 is TGTGCCAGTAGATTAGGACTAGCGGGAGTGGATGAGCAGTTCTTC. Encoded protein: CASRLGLAGVDEQFF. The variable domain in full, completed from reference TRBV19 and TRBJ2-1, reads DGGITQSPKYLFRKEGQNVTLSCEQNLNHDAMYWYRQDPGQGLRLIYYSQIVNDFQKGDIAEGYSVSREKKESFPLTVTSAQKNPTAFYLCASRLGLAGVDEQFFGPGTRLTVL.

This clonotype was counted many times. The rearrangement uses TRBV4-3 and TRBJ2-7; 13 nucleotides line up with TRBD2. Trimming removed 3 bases from V and 3 bases from J; junction bases left unmatched: 2. In germline, CDR1 is LGHNA, CDR2 YSLEER. CDR3 length equals 15 residues. CDR3 nucleotide sequence: TGCGCCAGCAGCCAGGGGACTAGCGGGAACTACGAGCAGTACTTC. Its protein product is CASSQGTSGNYEQYF.

This chain uses TRBV10-3 with TRBJ1-2; 10 bases are a match to TRBD1. The V gene end was trimmed by 3 bases and the J gene end by 3 bases; junction bases not matched to a gene: 7. CDR1 ENHRY and CDR2 SYGVKD come from the germline V gene. The CDR3 consists of 16 residues. This chain's CDR3 is CAISDYSGTGDYGYTF. In DNA form, the CDR3 reads TGTGCCATCAGTGATTATAGCGGGACAGGGGACTATGGCTACACCTTC.

This clonotype was recorded a few times. V and J are TRBV7-3 and TRBJ2-1; TRBD2 matches 11 bases. This CDR3 has 16 residues. The trim removed 1 base at V and 4 bases at J, leaving 3 bases unmatched. Germline assignment: CDR1 SGHTA and CDR2 FQGTGA. The CDR3 spells CASSLIWTSGYNEQFF. For the CDR3, the DNA is TGTGCCAGCAGCTTAATTTGGACTAGCGGGTACAATGAGCAGTTCTTC.

In nucleotides, the CDR3 is TGTGCCAGCAGCTTATCAGGGGGCGCGTTAGTTTTCTTT. Translating gives CASSLSGGALVFF. The chain has TRBV7-3 and TRBJ1-1; 8 bases are a match to TRBD1. V trimming: 2 bases; J trimming: 13 bases; junction bases outside the gene matches: 9. CDR1 SGHTA and CDR2 FQGTGA come from the germline V gene. There are 13 residues in the CDR3.

This clonotype was recorded at least ten times. The chain has TRBV7-2 and TRBJ1-3; tentatively, D is TRBD1 (5 bases). Germline values: CDR1 SGHTA, CDR2 FQGNSA. This CDR3 has 17 amino acids. The V end was cut by 5 bases, the J end by 1 base, with 18 bases between. The CDR3 protein is CASSERGGDRSGNTIYF. The CDR3 DNA is TGTGCCAGCAGCGAGAGGGGCGGGGATAGGTCTGGAAACACCATATATTTT.

This sequence joins TRBV5-4 and TRBJ1-5, with 9 nucleotides matching TRBD1. The J segment lost 3 bases and the V segment lost 3 bases, leaving 16 bases of the junction unmatched. CDR3 length equals 19 residues. Germline V gene lookup returns CDR1 SGHNT and CDR2 YYREEE (reference sequence). CDR3 loop: CASSSWTSGTGLFNQPQHF. CDR3 bases: TGTGCCAGCAGCTCTTGGACTAGCGGGACAGGGCTCTTCAATCAGCCCCAGCATTTT.

This clonotype was detected ten times or more. This chain connects TRBV28 to TRBJ2-7; D is unresolved. CDR1 is MDHEN and CDR2 is SYDVKM in the germline V gene. The CDR3 sequence is 15 residues long. The germline V and J ends were trimmed by 6 bases and 6 bases, with 21 bases remaining between them. This CDR3 is CASSLGSPLGSEQYF. As DNA, the CDR3 is TGTGCCAGCAGCCTAGGTTCTCCCCTAGGGTCCGAGCAGTACTTC.